The 8 T cell receptor beta chains listed next were all sequenced from one sample in a study of T cells after yellow fever vaccination. From the 5' RACE reads, TCRdb called clonotypes with MiXCR, one entry per CDR3 protein. The top ten clones hold just under 15% of a sample with hundreds of thousands of distinct CDR3 sequences, 10% to 15% of them seen once. The sequencing here drew on PBMCs, taken on the day of the yellow fever booster vaccination. These receptors all come from a man between 25 and 39 years old who received the YFV17D yellow fever vaccine.

This clonotype was picked up a small number of times. V is TRBV18 and J is TRBJ2-1; 7 positions match TRBD1. Trimming at V came to 3 bases and at J to 7 bases, leaving 9 bases not matched to a gene. The CDR3 sequence is 15 residues long. The germline V gene encodes CDR1 KGHSH and CDR2 LQKENI. The CDR3 DNA reads as TGTGCCAGCTCACCCTTGACAGGGTTATCAAATGAGCAGTTCTTC. Its protein product is CASSPLTGLSNEQFF.

This clonotype was detected only a few times. The V call is TRBV12-3 or TRBV12-4, the J call TRBJ2-6, with D tentatively TRBD1 (6 bases). The CDR3 has 16 amino acids. Between the trimmed V and J ends, which lost 7 bases and 3 bases, there was a span of 16 bases. DNA for the CDR3: TGTGCCAGCACAGTACTGGGGGCCTATGGGGCCAACGTCCTGACTTTC. The encoded protein is CASTVLGAYGANVLTF.

This clonotype occurred a few times. V usage is TRBV7-2 and J usage is TRBJ2-7; TRBD1 aligns across 7 bases. V was pared by 5 bases and J by 3 bases, with 7 bases of the junction left unmatched. Germline values: CDR1 SGHTA, CDR2 FQGNSA. The CDR3 loop spans 14 amino acids. CDR3 coding DNA: TGTGCCAGCAGCACCCCGGGACAGCACTACGAGCAGTACTTC. Residues: CASSTPGQHYEQYF.

This clonotype was observed a handful of times. V and J are TRBV7-2 and TRBJ1-4; D is ambiguous. V was pared by 4 bases and J by 8 bases, with 8 bases between. Germline V gives CDR1 SGHTA, CDR2 FQGNSA. The CDR3 contains 12 residues. In nucleotides, the CDR3 is TGTGCCAGCAGCTCGAGTCCGGAAAAACTGTTTTTT. This encodes CASSSSPEKLFF.

The chain couples TRBV5-1 to TRBJ2-7, with D unresolved. Germline loops: CDR1 SGHRS, CDR2 YFSETQ. The V end lost 0 bases, the J end lost 3 bases, and 10 bases lay between the germline ends. This CDR3 is 14 amino acids long. CDR3: CASSLEVRSYEQYF. CDR3 coding DNA: TGCGCCAGCAGCTTGGAGGTCAGGAGCTACGAGCAGTACTTC.

A few counts support this clonotype. J is TRBJ2-6 and V is TRBV6-5, with a weak D call TRBD1 (5 bases). V dropped 2 bases and J dropped 0 bases, with 8 bases sitting between them. Per germline, CDR1 MNHEY and CDR2 SVGAGI. The CDR3 spans 16 residues. The CDR3 sequence is CASSYPGRSGANVLTF. CDR3 in DNA: TGTGCCAGCAGTTACCCAGGGCGCTCTGGGGCCAACGTCCTGACTTTC.

The chain couples TRBV2 to TRBJ2-1, with D maybe TRBD2 (6 bases). CDR3 length: 17 amino acids. Germline assignment: CDR1 SNHLY and CDR2 FYNNEI. V lost 2 bases and J 5 bases, leaving 19 bases between the germline ends. The CDR3 spells CASSETRYSGRNNEQFF. CDR3 DNA: TGTGCCAGCAGTGAAACGAGGTATAGCGGAAGGAACAATGAGCAGTTCTTC. The full variable domain, completed using reference TRBV2 and TRBJ2-1, is EPEVTQTPSHQVTQMGQEVILRCVPISNHLYFYWYRQILGQKVEFLVSFYNNEISEKSEIFDDQFSVERPDGSNFTLKIRSTKLEDSAMYFCASSETRYSGRNNEQFFGPGTRLTVL.

This clonotype was found many times. The chain employs TRBV12-3 or TRBV12-4 and TRBJ2-3, with D possibly matching TRBD2 (7 bases). V lost 5 bases, J lost 2 bases, and 17 bases lay in between. This CDR3 is built from 16 residues. The CDR3 sequence: CASSPRGLAVTDTQYF. In DNA form, the CDR3 reads TGTGCCAGCAGTCCGCGGGGGCTAGCGGTCACAGATACGCAGTATTTT.